The rows below give T cell receptor beta chains drawn from one sample of a study of PD-L1 blockade in urothelial cancer. Profiling relied on immunoSEQ multiplex PCR, and the TCRdb table lists in-frame clones only, not all of them. The table includes some 120,000 clones, roughly 90% detected once. The sample consisted of PBMCs, taken around atezolizumab (anti-PD-L1) treatment. The receptors shown here come from a man in his fifties or sixties with urothelial cancer. Each CDR3 is given with its conserved first and last residue. The D gene is left open where the match is weak. The size field is filled for only some rows; it gives once, few, many or a size class.

cdr3_aa cdr3_nt d_call v_call cdr3_length j_call clone_size
CASSQDARTRTYNEQFF TGCGCCAGCAGCCAAGACGCGAGGACTCGGACCTACAATGAGCAGTTCTTC . TRBV4-3 17 TRBJ2-1 .
CASPLAGSSTDTQYF TGTGCCAGCCCCCTTGCGGGGTCTAGCACAGATACGCAGTATTTT . TRBV18 15 TRBJ2-3 .
CASSLGSRTEAFF TGTGCCAGTAGCCTAGGCAGTCGCACTGAAGCTTTCTTT . TRBV19 13 TRBJ1-1 .
CASSTVRGENGYTF TGCGCCAGCAGCACGGTCAGGGGGGAGAATGGCTACACCTTC TRBD1 TRBV5-1 14 TRBJ1-2 .
CASSVSGGIGEQYF TGTGCCAGCAGTGTTAGCGGGGGGATAGGGGAGCAGTACTTC TRBD2 TRBV2 14 TRBJ2-7 .
CASSAGTTINQETQYF TGTGCCAGCAGCGCCGGGACTACGATAAACCAAGAGACCCAGTACTTC TRBD2 TRBV5-4 16 TRBJ2-5 .
CASSYSRDITGEQYF TGTGCCAGCAGTTACTCTCGGGATATAACGGGCGAGCAGTACTTC . TRBV6-6 15 TRBJ2-7 .
CASSSGLEQYF TGTGCCAGCAGCTCCGGACTTGAGCAGTACTTC . TRBV7-9 11 TRBJ2-7 few
CASTTEAGGTTGELFF TGCGCCAGCACCACCGAGGCGGGAGGCACTACCGGGGAGCTGTTTTTT TRBD2 TRBV5-1 16 TRBJ2-2 .
CASSSGTMNNEQYF TGTGCCAGCAGTTCCGGGACAATGAACAACGAGCAGTACTTC . TRBV28 14 TRBJ2-7 once
CASSVEREASYNEQFF TGTGCCAGCAGTGTAGAGAGGGAAGCTTCCTACAATGAGCAGTTCTTC . TRBV6-1 16 TRBJ2-1 .
CASSEQGAGEKLFF TGTGCCAGCAGTGAACAGGGGGCGGGTGAAAAACTGTTTTTT TRBD1 TRBV6-1 14 TRBJ1-4 .
CASSLNRDTYEQYF TGTGCCAGCAGCTTAAACCGGGACACCTACGAGCAGTACTTC . TRBV7-3 14 TRBJ2-7 .